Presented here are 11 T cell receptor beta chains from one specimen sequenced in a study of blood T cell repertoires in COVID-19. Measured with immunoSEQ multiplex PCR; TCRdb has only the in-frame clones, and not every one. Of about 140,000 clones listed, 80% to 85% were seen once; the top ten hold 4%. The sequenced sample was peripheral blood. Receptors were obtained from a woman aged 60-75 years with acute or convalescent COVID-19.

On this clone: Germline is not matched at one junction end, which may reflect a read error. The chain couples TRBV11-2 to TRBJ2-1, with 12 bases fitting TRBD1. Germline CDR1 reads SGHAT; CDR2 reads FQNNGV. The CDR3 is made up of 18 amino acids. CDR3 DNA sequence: TGTGCCAGCAGCCTTATCCTCGGGACAGGGGGCTCCCACAATGAGCAGTTCTTC. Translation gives CASSLILGTGGSHNEQFF. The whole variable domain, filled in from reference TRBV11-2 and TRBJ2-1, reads EAGVAQSPRYKIIEKRQSVAFWCNPISGHATLYWYQQILGQGPKLLIQFQNNGVVDDSQLPKDRFSAERLKGVDSTLKIQPAKLEDSAVYLCASSLILGTGGSHNEQFFGPGTRLTVL.

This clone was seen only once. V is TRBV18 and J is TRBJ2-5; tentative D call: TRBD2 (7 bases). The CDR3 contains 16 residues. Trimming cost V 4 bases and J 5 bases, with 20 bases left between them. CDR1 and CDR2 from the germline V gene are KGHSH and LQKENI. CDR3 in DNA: TGTGCCAGCTCACTGATGACTAGCAGGGGAGGGGAGACCCAGTACTTC. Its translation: CASSLMTSRGGETQYF.

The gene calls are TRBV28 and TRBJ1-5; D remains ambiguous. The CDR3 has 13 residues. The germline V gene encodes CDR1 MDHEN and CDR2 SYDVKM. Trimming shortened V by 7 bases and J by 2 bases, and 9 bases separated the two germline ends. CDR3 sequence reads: CASIASGNQPQHF. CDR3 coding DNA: TGTGCCAGCATAGCCAGCGGCAATCAGCCCCAGCATTTT.

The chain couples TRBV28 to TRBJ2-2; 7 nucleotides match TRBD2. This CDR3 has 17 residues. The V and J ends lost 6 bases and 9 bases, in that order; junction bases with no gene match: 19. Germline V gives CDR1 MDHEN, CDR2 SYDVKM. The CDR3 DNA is TGTGCCAGCAGCCACCTGCCGACTAGCTGGGCCCGTAGGGAGCTGTTTTTT. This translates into CASSHLPTSWARRELFF. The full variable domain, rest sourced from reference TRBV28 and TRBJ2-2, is DVKVTQSSRYLVKRTGEKVFLECVQDMDHENMFWYRQDPGLGLRLIYFSYDVKMKEKGDIPEGYSVSREKKERFSLILESASTNQTSMYLCASSHLPTSWARRELFFGEGSRLTVL.

CDR3 amino acids: CASSLGTSGREQYF. CDR3 DNA sequence: TGTGCCAGCTCACTCGGGACTAGCGGGAGAGAGCAGTACTTC. The chain recombines TRBV18 with TRBJ2-7, with TRBD2 identical over 14 bases. CDR3 size: 14 residues. Germline CDR1 KGHSH, CDR2 LQKENI. The V and J ends lost 4 bases and 7 bases, in that order; junction bases with no gene match: 3.

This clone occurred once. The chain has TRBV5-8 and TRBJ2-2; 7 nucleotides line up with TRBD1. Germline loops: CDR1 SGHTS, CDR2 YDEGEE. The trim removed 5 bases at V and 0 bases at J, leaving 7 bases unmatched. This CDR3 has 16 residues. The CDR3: CASSRGTVANTGELFF. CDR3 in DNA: TGTGCCAGCAGTAGAGGGACAGTCGCGAACACCGGGGAGCTGTTTTTT.

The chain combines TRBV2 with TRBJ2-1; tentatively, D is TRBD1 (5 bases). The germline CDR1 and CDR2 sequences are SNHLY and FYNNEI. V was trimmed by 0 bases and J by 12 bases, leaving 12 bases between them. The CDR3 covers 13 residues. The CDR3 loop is CASSEARTSRQFF. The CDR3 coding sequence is TGTGCCAGCAGTGAAGCTAGGACATCCCGGCAGTTCTTC.

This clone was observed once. The chain's CDR3 is CATSRDGRRDQPQHF. CDR3 sequence (DNA): TGTGCCACCAGCAGAGATGGGAGAAGAGATCAGCCCCAGCATTTT. This chain connects TRBV15 to TRBJ1-5, with D unresolved. V was trimmed by 0 bases and J by 5 bases, leaving 11 bases between them. CDR1 LNHNV and CDR2 YYDKDF come from the germline V gene (reference sequence). CDR3 length: 15 residues.

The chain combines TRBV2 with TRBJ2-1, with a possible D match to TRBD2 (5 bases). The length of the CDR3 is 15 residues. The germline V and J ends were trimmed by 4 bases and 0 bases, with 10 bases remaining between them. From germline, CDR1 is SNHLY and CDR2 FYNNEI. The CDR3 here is CASSVASSSYNEQFF. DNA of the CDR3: TGTGCCAGCAGTGTAGCGTCTAGCTCCTACAATGAGCAGTTCTTC.

CDR3 in DNA: TGTGCCAGCAGCCTCTCCACCGGGACAGGGTCTGGAAACACCATATATTTT. Its protein product is CASSLSTGTGSGNTIYF. The chain is built from TRBV7-9 and TRBJ1-3; 9 bases line up with TRBD1. This CDR3 is built from 17 residues. Germline V gives CDR1 SEHNR, CDR2 FQNEAQ (reference sequence). V was pared by 5 bases and J by 1 base, with 9 bases of the junction left unmatched.

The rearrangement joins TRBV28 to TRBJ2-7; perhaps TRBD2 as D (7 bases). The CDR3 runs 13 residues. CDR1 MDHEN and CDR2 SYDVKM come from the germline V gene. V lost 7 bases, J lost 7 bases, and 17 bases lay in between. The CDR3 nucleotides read TGTGCCAGCACCGCGTCAGGGGAGGGGGAGCAGTACTTC. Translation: CASTASGEGEQYF.